One sample yielded the 21 T cell receptor beta chains listed below, sequenced in a study of blood T cell repertoires in COVID-19 (dated by TCRdb to about 2020). Libraries came from the immunoSEQ multiplex PCR assay. In TCRdb, the immuneACCESS table is reduced to in-frame sequences with V and J assigned. These tables do not hold every clone; where another copy was compared, an unresolved V gene accounts for under half, and the others remain unexplained. In this sample the table shows 62,000 or so clones, around 86% of which occur a single time. The ten biggest clones cover approximately 1.5% of the sample. The material sequenced was peripheral blood. These TCRs come from a woman aged 55-75 years with acute or convalescent COVID-19.

V usage is TRBV5-1 and J usage is TRBJ2-2; 9 bases are shared with TRBD1. This CDR3 spans 15 amino acids. The V gene end was trimmed by 3 bases and the J gene end by 6 bases; junction bases not matched to a gene: 6. CDR1 and CDR2 from the germline V gene are SGHRS and YFSETQ. The CDR3 DNA reads as TGCGCCAGCAGCTCGGGACAGGGCGGGTCCGGGGAGCTGTTTTTT. This sequence encodes CASSSGQGGSGELFF.

The chain couples TRBV6-2 or TRBV6-3 to TRBJ2-7; 12 bases line up with TRBD1. CDR3 length: 14 amino acids. V trimming: 6 bases; J trimming: 4 bases; junction bases outside the gene matches: 4. CDR1 MNHEY and CDR2 SVGEGT come from the germline V gene. DNA for the CDR3: TGTGCCAGCAGCCTGGGACAGGGGGCTTACGAGCAGTACTTC. Its protein is CASSLGQGAYEQYF.

The rearrangement uses TRBV12-2 and TRBJ2-5; whether TRBD2, the table's D call, matches the DNA was not checked. TRBV12-2 corresponds to a pseudogene. The CDR3 is made up of 16 amino acids. The CDR3 loop is CASRLSLAGGKETQYF. The CDR3 nucleotides are TGTGCAAGTCGCTTAAGCCTAGCGGGAGGGAAAGAGACCCAGTACTTC.

The chain has TRBV30 and TRBJ2-3; D gene uncertain. The CDR3 is 15 residues long. CDR1 is GTSNPN and CDR2 is SVGIG in the germline V gene (reference sequence). Trimming cost V 6 bases and J 2 bases, with 18 bases left between them. CDR3 in amino acids: CACHPSATLTDTQYF. CDR3 bases: TGTGCCTGCCATCCATCAGCGACGCTCACAGATACGCAGTATTTT. Combining the CDR3 with reference TRBV30 and TRBJ2-3 gives the whole variable domain SQTIHQWPATLVQPVGSPLSLECTVEGTSNPNLYWYRQAAGRGLQLLFYSVGIGQISSEVPQNLSASRPQDRQFILSSKKLLLSDSGFYLCACHPSATLTDTQYFGPGTRLTVL.

V is TRBV3-1 (or the pseudogene TRBV3-2) and J is TRBJ1-6, with unresolved D. Trimming took off 5 bases at V and 0 bases at J, with 11 bases between the two ends. The CDR3 contains 16 residues. Germline V lookup: CDR1 LGHDT, CDR2 YNNKEL (reference sequence). CDR3 nucleotides: TGTGCCAGCAGCTCCCGTCGGAGCTCCTATAATTCACCCCTCCACTTT. It specifies CASSSRRSSYNSPLHF.

Remarks on this clone: The junction does not match germline at one end; this may be a read error. The V and J genes are TRBV7-7 and TRBJ2-5; TRBD2 matches 8 bases. Germline V CDR1 and CDR2: SSHAT, FNYEAQ (reference sequence). The CDR3 is 14 residues long. In DNA, the CDR3 is TGTGCTAGCAGCATGGGACTAGGGGAAGAGACCCAGTACTTC. It is translated as CASSMGLGEETQYF.

The V call is TRBV9, the J call TRBJ1-2; possible D gene TRBD1, 6 bases. The CDR3 has 17 amino acids. The ends were cut back, 0 bases at V and 5 bases at J, with 20 bases in the middle. The V gene's germline CDR1 is SGDLS and CDR2 YYNGEE. CDR3 amino acids: CASSVGPGARSEYGYTF. The CDR3 bases are TGTGCCAGCAGCGTAGGGCCAGGGGCCCGATCAGAATATGGCTACACCTTC.

The V and J genes are TRBV5-5 and TRBJ1-2, with D hard to call. CDR3 length equals 13 residues. Germline CDR1 reads SGHKS; CDR2 reads YYEKEE (reference sequence). Trimming stripped 4 bases from V and 3 bases from J, with 10 bases between. DNA for the CDR3: TGTGCCAGCAGCCGCGGGTCGGACTATGGCTACACCTTC. This sequence encodes CASSRGSDYGYTF.

This clone has more than one count but fewer than ten. The chain has TRBV14 and TRBJ1-6; D is ambiguous. Germline assignment: CDR1 SGHDN and CDR2 FVKESK. The CDR3 contains 16 residues. V was trimmed by 1 base and J by 8 bases, leaving 15 bases between them. CDR3 nucleotides: TGTGCCAGCAGCCAAGGATTACCGGGGAGGTATTCACCCCTCCACTTT. Translation: CASSQGLPGRYSPLHF.

The rearrangement joins TRBV10-3 to TRBJ1-4; no definite D call. From germline, CDR1 is ENHRY and CDR2 SYGVKD. The CDR3 sequence is 13 residues long. V was clipped by 4 bases and J by 5 bases, with 8 bases between them. The CDR3: CAISGTENEKLFF. The CDR3 region has the DNA TGTGCCATCAGTGGGACTGAAAATGAAAAACTGTTTTTT.

The rearrangement links TRBV28 to TRBJ1-1, with D possibly being TRBD1 (5 bases). CDR3 length: 12 residues. Trimming left V 7 bases short and J 0 bases short, with 6 bases between. Germline V lookup: CDR1 MDHEN, CDR2 SYDVKM. The CDR3 DNA reads as TGTGCCAGCATGACAGTGAACACTGAAGCTTTCTTT. Translation: CASMTVNTEAFF.

This chain connects TRBV28 to TRBJ1-5; D not resolved. There are 15 residues in the CDR3. V was trimmed by 3 bases and J by 5 bases, leaving 14 bases between them. Germline loops: CDR1 MDHEN, CDR2 SYDVKM. CDR3 protein: CASSLHRLVYQPQHF. CDR3 coding DNA: TGTGCCAGCAGTTTGCACAGATTGGTCTATCAGCCCCAGCATTTT.

The chain couples TRBV3-1 (or the pseudogene TRBV3-2) to TRBJ2-1, with TRBD1 as a possible D gene (6 bases). V was cut by 1 base and J by 6 bases, with 7 bases left in between. The CDR3 spans 13 residues. The V gene's germline CDR1 is LGHDT and CDR2 YNNKEL (reference sequence). The CDR3 spells CASSQARGNEQFF. In DNA, the CDR3 is TGTGCCAGCAGCCAAGCCAGGGGCAATGAGCAGTTCTTC.

This sequence joins TRBV3-1 (or the pseudogene TRBV3-2) and TRBJ1-4; 9 nucleotides agree with TRBD1. This CDR3 has 15 amino acids. Trimming cost V 5 bases and J 7 bases; bases outside gene matches: 8. Germline lookup yields CDR1 LGHDT and CDR2 YNNKEL (reference sequence). In DNA, the CDR3 is TGTGCCAGCAGCTCGTCGGGGACAGGGAGTGAAAAACTGTTTTTT. Its protein is CASSSSGTGSEKLFF.

The V call is TRBV5-1, the J call TRBJ2-7, with D tentatively TRBD1 (6 bases). The CDR3 spans 14 residues. V gave up 0 bases and J gave up 5 bases, with 12 bases separating them. Germline V CDR1 and CDR2: SGHRS, YFSETQ. CDR3 bases: TGCGCCAGCAGCTTGGACAGGGTTGGCGACGAGCAGTACTTC. Protein: CASSLDRVGDEQYF.

The chain combines TRBV5-6 with TRBJ2-7, with 7 nucleotides matching TRBD1. Germline V CDR1 and CDR2: SGHDT, YYEEEE. The CDR3 is 14 amino acids. V gave up 4 bases and J gave up 11 bases; unmatched junction bases: 15. The CDR3 sequence is CASSGSGQWAMEYF. The CDR3 DNA reads TGTGCCAGCAGCGGGTCGGGACAGTGGGCCATGGAGTACTTC.

The chain has TRBV6-1 and TRBJ1-2; D possibly corresponds to TRBD1 (6 bases). V was trimmed by 2 bases and J by 7 bases, leaving 14 bases between them. Per the germline V gene, CDR1 is MNHNS and CDR2 is SASEGT. The CDR3 has 14 amino acids. The CDR3 is CASSESSGGSGYTF. CDR3 DNA sequence: TGTGCCAGCAGTGAATCCTCGGGGGGCAGTGGCTACACCTTC.

The chain couples TRBV6-5 to TRBJ2-7, with D tentatively TRBD1 (6 bases). The CDR3 totals 13 residues. Trimming took off 10 bases at V and 3 bases at J, with 16 bases between the two ends. Germline V gene lookup returns CDR1 MNHEY and CDR2 SVGAGI. CDR3 sequence (DNA): TGTGCCACCGGAACAGGGTCCCTCTACGAGCAGTACTTC. This encodes CATGTGSLYEQYF.

The chain combines TRBV18 with TRBJ1-2, with D possibly TRBD1 on 6 matching bases. The germline gives CDR1 KGHSH, CDR2 LQKENI. The CDR3 runs 13 residues. Trimming shortened V by 6 bases and J by 7 bases, and 15 bases separated the two germline ends. CDR3 region: CASSRNDRTGYTF. The CDR3 DNA follows: TGTGCCAGCTCCCGGAATGACAGGACTGGCTACACCTTC.

This clone was counted a single time. The germline gene is not matched at one end of the junction; a read error may be the cause. The chain is built from TRBV5-4 and TRBJ1-1; maybe TRBD1 (6 bases). The CDR3 totals 13 residues. Looked up from germline, CDR1 is SGHNT and CDR2 is YYREEE (reference sequence). CDR3: CASSDTGNNEAFF. CDR3 nucleotide sequence: TGTGCCAGCAGCGATACAGGGAACAATGAAGCTTTCTTT.

This chain joins TRBV3-1 (or the pseudogene TRBV3-2) and TRBJ2-7; 9 bases align to TRBD2. The V and J ends lost 4 bases and 3 bases, in that order; junction bases with no gene match: 4. The CDR3 has 14 residues. In germline, CDR1 is LGHDT, CDR2 YNNKEL (reference sequence). The CDR3 protein is CASSRLAANYEQYF. CDR3 sequence (DNA): TGTGCCAGCAGCCGACTAGCGGCCAACTACGAGCAGTACTTC.